The rows below give T cell receptor beta chains drawn from one sample of a study of blood T cell repertoires in COVID-19. The assay was immunoSEQ multiplex PCR, and TCRdb's table has in-frame clones only and misses some. Of some 210,000 clones listed, around nine tenths are singletons. The sequencing sample was made of peripheral blood. These receptors came from a woman in her 40s with acute or convalescent COVID-19. CDR3s include the opening cysteine and the closing phenylalanine or tryptophan. Each record gives: clone size, J gene, CDR3 length, D gene, V gene, CDR3 DNA, CDR3 protein. The D gene is left open where the match is weak. Rows may omit the clone size; those that give it use once, few, many or a size class.

.,TRBJ2-5,14,.,TRBV5-4,TGTGCCAGCAGCCCGGGCCCCGGGGAAGAGACCCAGTACTTC,CASSPGPGEETQYF
.,TRBJ2-3,14,.,TRBV14,TGTGCCAGCAGCCAAGATCGGTTCAGGCAAACGCAGTATTTT,CASSQDRFRQTQYF
.,TRBJ2-2,15,TRBD1,TRBV29-1,TGCAGCGTATTAGGGACAGGGGCGAACACCGGGGAGCTGTTTTTT,CSVLGTGANTGELFF
once,TRBJ1-2,13,TRBD1,TRBV5-4,TGTGCCAGCAGCTTGGCTACAGGGGGCGGCTACACCTTC,CASSLATGGGYTF
.,TRBJ1-2,15,TRBD1,TRBV11-2,TGTGCCAGCAGCCCATGGACAGGGGGCGGCTATGGCTACACCTTC,CASSPWTGGGYGYTF
.,TRBJ1-6,13,.,TRBV5-6,TGTGCCAGCAGCTTAAGGACAGCTTCACCCCTCCACTTT,CASSLRTASPLHF
.,TRBJ2-3,16,TRBD1,TRBV3-1/TRBV3-2,TGTGCCAGCAGCCAAGCCGGACAGGGGGCTGGAGATACGCAGTATTTT,CASSQAGQGAGDTQYF
few,TRBJ1-1,16,.,TRBV11-2,TGTGCCAGCAGCTTAGGGGGAGGGGGTCCGAACACTGAAGCTTTCTTT,CASSLGGGGPNTEAFF
.,TRBJ1-2,14,TRBD1,TRBV13,TGTGCCAGCAGCTTTAACCAGGGGGCGCGGGGCTACACCTTC,CASSFNQGARGYTF
.,TRBJ1-1,13,TRBD1,TRBV3-1/TRBV3-2,TGTGCCAGCAGCGACTTTCGGGACAGTGAAGCTTTCTTT,CASSDFRDSEAFF
.,TRBJ1-2,13,.,TRBV7-9,TGTGCCAGCGGGGGAGGGTTACCATTTGGCTACACCTTC,CASGGGLPFGYTF
.,TRBJ1-1,13,.,TRBV6-5,TGTGCCAGCTTCGGCAGGGTGAACACTGAAGCTTTCTTT,CASFGRVNTEAFF
.,TRBJ1-2,15,TRBD1,TRBV5-1,TGCGCCAGCAGCTTGCGGGCAGGGGGTCCCTATGGCTACACCTTC,CASSLRAGGPYGYTF
.,TRBJ2-3,17,TRBD1,TRBV15,TGTGCCACCAGCAGAGCGGAGACAGGGAGCGGCACAGATACGCAGTATTTT,CATSRAETGSGTDTQYF
.,TRBJ1-2,15,.,TRBV3-1/TRBV3-2,TGTGCCAGCAGCAAACGTTCCGGGATCGACTATGGCTACACCTTC,CASSKRSGIDYGYTF
.,TRBJ2-3,13,.,TRBV3-1/TRBV3-2,TGTGCCAGCAGAGATAGCGGAACAGATACGCAGTATTTT,CASRDSGTDTQYF
.,TRBJ1-3,12,.,TRBV5-5,TGTGCCAGCAGCAGGGAGGGAAACACCATATATTTT,CASSREGNTIYF
.,TRBJ2-1,12,.,TRBV11-2,TGTGCCAGCAGCTCATCTAGCTGGGAGCAGTTCTTC,CASSSSSWEQFF
.,TRBJ1-1,14,.,TRBV2,TGTGCCAGCAGTGCTGTGGCAGCGGGGAATGAAGCTTTCTTT,CASSAVAAGNEAFF
.,TRBJ2-3,16,TRBD2,TRBV30,TGTGCCTGGAGGCTAGGACTAGCGGGGGGGCAGGATACGCAGTATTTT,CAWRLGLAGGQDTQYF
.,TRBJ1-2,19,.,TRBV18,TGTGCCAGCTCACCCCGGCATTCGGGGCAGTCCCCGGGAGACTATGGCTACACCTTC,CASSPRHSGQSPGDYGYTF
.,TRBJ2-5,17,TRBD2,TRBV11-1,TGTGCCAGCAGCTTAGCGGGGAGGGGATCCCTCCAAGAGACCCAGTACTTC,CASSLAGRGSLQETQYF
.,TRBJ1-5,14,.,TRBV9,TGTGCCAGCAGCGTAGGGGGAGGGAATCAGCCCCAGCATTTT,CASSVGGGNQPQHF
.,TRBJ1-3,17,.,TRBV10-3,TGTGCCATCAGTGACGGGGCAGGGGTCCACTCTGGAAACACCATATATTTT,CAISDGAGVHSGNTIYF
.,TRBJ1-3,14,TRBD1,TRBV7-9,TGTGCCAGCAGCTTGACAGGGGTCGCAAACACCATATATTTT,CASSLTGVANTIYF
.,TRBJ2-1,13,.,TRBV29-1,TGCAGCGTTGAACTAAGCTCCTACAATGAGCAGTTCTTC,CSVELSSYNEQFF
.,TRBJ1-1,12,.,TRBV9,TGTGCCAGCAGCCCAGGGGAGACTGAAGCTTTCTTT,CASSPGETEAFF
few,TRBJ1-1,14,TRBD1,TRBV19,TGTGCCAGTAGTATAGCAGGGGGGAACACTGAAGCTTTCTTT,CASSIAGGNTEAFF
.,TRBJ2-1,15,TRBD2,TRBV11-2,TGTGCCAGCAGCAAACCGGGACTAGTCGGCAATGAGCAGTTCTTC,CASSKPGLVGNEQFF
once,TRBJ1-2,12,.,TRBV30,TGTGCCTGGAATCAGGCAGGGCTGGGCTACACCTTC,CAWNQAGLGYTF
.,TRBJ2-1,15,TRBD1,TRBV30,TGTGCCTGGTCGCCCGGGACAGGATTTCACAATGAGCAGTTCTTC,CAWSPGTGFHNEQFF
.,TRBJ1-2,13,.,TRBV6-5,TGTGCCAGCGGGCCCAGGGGTAACTATGGCTACACCTTC,CASGPRGNYGYTF
.,TRBJ1-1,14,.,TRBV9,TGTGCCAGCAGCGTAGCAGGGTCCGGCAGAAGAGCTTTCTTT,CASSVAGSGRRAFF
.,TRBJ2-1,11,.,TRBV20-1,TGCAGTGCTATCGCGAACAATGAGCAGTTCTTC,CSAIANNEQFF
.,TRBJ1-2,13,.,TRBV6-5,TGTGCCAGCACCCTAACAGGTCTCTATGGCTACACCTTC,CASTLTGLYGYTF
.,TRBJ2-2,14,.,TRBV5-6,TGTGCCAGCAGCGCCCGGACTTTCACCGGGGAGCTGTTTTTT,CASSARTFTGELFF
.,TRBJ1-1,14,.,TRBV7-6,TGTGCCAGCAGCTCTCGGACAGATAACACTGAAGCTTTCTTT,CASSSRTDNTEAFF
.,TRBJ2-3,12,.,TRBV6-6,TGTGCCAGCAACCTAGCATCGGATACGCAGTATTTT,CASNLASDTQYF
.,TRBJ2-5,13,TRBD1,TRBV12-3/TRBV12-4,TGTGCCAGCAGTTTGCCAGGGGGTGAGACCCAGTACTTC,CASSLPGGETQYF
.,TRBJ2-2,15,TRBD1,TRBV27,TGTGCCAGCCGACCGGACAGGCCACAAACCGGGGAGCTGTTTTTT,CASRPDRPQTGELFF
once,TRBJ2-5,15,TRBD1,TRBV5-5,TGTGCCAGCAGCTCACAGGGGACGGCCCTAGAGACCCAGTACTTC,CASSSQGTALETQYF
.,TRBJ1-1,16,.,TRBV23-1,TGCGCCAGCAGTCAATCCCATCAGGGTCAGGACACTGAAGCTTTCTTT,CASSQSHQGQDTEAFF
.,TRBJ2-6,14,.,TRBV13,TGTGCCAGCAGCGACAACTCTGGGGCCAACGTCCTGACTTTC,CASSDNSGANVLTF
.,TRBJ1-1,15,.,TRBV25-1,TGTGCCAGCACCCCGCCCCCTACAGGGAACACTGAAGCTTTCTTT,CASTPPPTGNTEAFF
few,TRBJ2-1,14,.,TRBV15,TGTGCCACCAGCAGTGCGGGATCCTACAATGAGCAGTTCTTC,CATSSAGSYNEQFF
.,TRBJ1-6,15,TRBD1,TRBV11-2,TGTGCCAGCAGCTTTGCAGGGGGGCATAATTCACCCCTCCACTTT,CASSFAGGHNSPLHF
.,TRBJ2-2,21,TRBD2,TRBV4-1,TGCGCCAGCAGGTCCCCGCGACAGGGACTAGCGGGGGGGCCGGCCCCCGGGGAGCTGTTTTTT,CASRSPRQGLAGGPAPGELFF
once,TRBJ1-4,13,TRBD1,TRBV30,TGTGCCTTTCCCGGGACAGGGGATGAAAAACTGTTTTTT,CAFPGTGDEKLFF
once,TRBJ2-5,11,.,TRBV6-5,TGTGCCAGCAGTTCCCTGGAGACCCAGTACTTC,CASSSLETQYF
.,TRBJ1-6,13,.,TRBV27,TGTGCCAGCAGTCCTCGACAGAATTCACCCCTCCACTTT,CASSPRQNSPLHF
few,TRBJ2-1,16,TRBD2,TRBV11-2,TGTGCCAGCAGCTCGTTATCGCGGGGGGGTCCCAATGAGCAGTTCTTC,CASSSLSRGGPNEQFF
once,TRBJ2-1,12,.,TRBV12-3/TRBV12-4,TGTGCCAGCAGTTTCAGTCGTCGTGAGCAGTTCTTC,CASSFSRREQFF
.,TRBJ1-1,13,TRBD1,TRBV4-1,TGCGCCAGCAGCCACGGGACAGGGGGCGACGCTTTCTTT,CASSHGTGGDAFF
.,TRBJ1-6,16,.,TRBV6-1,TGTGCCAGCAGTGTCCGGACAGATACCTATAATTCACCCCTCCACTTT,CASSVRTDTYNSPLHF
.,TRBJ2-5,16,TRBD2,TRBV30,TGTGCCTGGAGCAGACCTGGGACTAGCGGGGAGAAGACCCAGTACTTC,CAWSRPGTSGEKTQYF
.,TRBJ2-5,14,TRBD1,TRBV5-1,TGCGCCAGCAGCCCCCCGGGACAGGGGGAGACCCAGTACTTC,CASSPPGQGETQYF
.,TRBJ2-5,15,.,TRBV6-6,TGTGCCAGCAGCCGGGGACAGGCGGGAGGGGAGACCCAGTACTTC,CASSRGQAGGETQYF
once,TRBJ2-4,14,.,TRBV6-5,TGTGCCAGCAGCGAGGGTCCCGAGCGGAACATTCAGTACTTC,CASSEGPERNIQYF
.,TRBJ1-2,17,TRBD1,TRBV23-1,TGCGCCAGCAGTCAATCGGGACAGGGACGGGGACTATATGGCTACACCTTC,CASSQSGQGRGLYGYTF
.,TRBJ2-3,15,.,TRBV21-1,TGTGCCAGCAGCAAAGAGGACAGGGCTCCAGATACGCAGTATTTT,CASSKEDRAPDTQYF